Shown below are 2 T cell receptor beta chains from a single sample sequenced in a study of T cell responses to AZD1222 COVID-19 vaccine. Method: immunoSEQ multiplex PCR; TCRdb's copy keeps in-frame clones and lacks some. The sample has about 140,000 clones; 90% are singletons. Sequencing was performed on peripheral blood, taken on day 0 of AZD1222 vaccination. The receptors here all came from an adult in good health.

Concerning this clone: The junction departs from the called germline gene at one end, perhaps through a read error. The rearrangement links TRBV29-1 to TRBJ1-6; TRBD1 might be the D (5 bases). Germline CDR1 SQVTM, CDR2 ANQGSEA. CDR3 length: 13 residues. CDR3 sequence: CSVQEGVNSPLHF. The DNA of the CDR3 is TGCAGCGTTCAAGAAGGGGTTAATTCACCCCTCCACTTT.

This clone was picked up one time. This chain connects TRBV5-6 to TRBJ1-3; D is unresolved. Per the germline V gene, CDR1 is SGHDT and CDR2 is YYEEEE. V was clipped by 3 bases and J by 2 bases, with 15 bases between them. This CDR3 contains 16 residues. CDR3 region: CASSSRRVGPGNTIYF. The CDR3 DNA is TGTGCCAGCAGCTCCCGGCGGGTAGGCCCTGGAAACACCATATATTTT.